The 23 T cell receptor beta chains below come from one sample, sequenced in a study of CD8 T cells in Susac syndrome. Random hexamers primed reverse transcription of about 0.45 to 1 ug RNA. TCRdb reprocessed the immunoSEQ multiplex PCR reads with MiXCR, giving one entry per CDR3 protein. The sample contains about 130,000 distinct CDR3 sequences, 80% of which appear only once. Specimen: CD8+ T cells from PBMCs. Receptors originate from a human donor with multiple sclerosis.

This chain uses TRBV4-1 with TRBJ1-5; D unresolved. The ends were cut back, 3 bases at V and 2 bases at J, with 14 bases in the middle. Germline CDR1 MGHRA, CDR2 YSYEKL. The length of the CDR3 is 16 residues. Written as DNA, the CDR3 is TGCGCCAGCAGCCAGAACCCCCCGGAGGGCAATCAGCCCCAGCATTTT. Its translation: CASSQNPPEGNQPQHF.

This clonotype occurred once. V is TRBV13 and J is TRBJ2-2; tentative D call: TRBD2 (6 bases). The CDR3 has 16 amino acids. Trimming took 6 bases from V and 1 from J, leaving 15 bases between them. The germline gives CDR1 PRHDT, CDR2 FYEKMQ (reference sequence). CDR3 sequence (DNA): TGTGCCAGCAGTATATCAATGCGGGAGAACACCGGGGAGCTGTTTTTT. Encoded protein: CASSISMRENTGELFF.

The chain combines TRBV25-1 with TRBJ1-5; D might be TRBD1 (5 bases). V was pared by 8 bases and J by 7 bases, with 15 bases between. In germline, CDR1 is MGHDK, CDR2 SYGVNS. CDR3 length equals 13 residues. The CDR3 loop reads CASGWGVGQPQHF. In DNA form, the CDR3 reads TGTGCCAGCGGGTGGGGGGTCGGGCAGCCCCAGCATTTT.

This clonotype was recorded a few times. The chain recombines TRBV13 with TRBJ2-7; D gene unclear. Germline CDR1 is PRHDT and CDR2 is FYEKMQ (reference sequence). CDR3 size: 13 residues. Trimming cost V 4 bases and J 0 bases, with 7 bases left between them. The CDR3 DNA reads as TGTGCCAGCAGCTGGCACGGCTCCTACGAGCAGTACTTC. The encoded protein is CASSWHGSYEQYF.

This chain links TRBV27 with TRBJ2-1, with D perhaps TRBD2 (6 bases). Trimming shortened V by 2 bases and J by 4 bases, and 18 bases separated the two germline ends. The CDR3 totals 17 residues. Germline CDR1 reads MNHEY; CDR2 reads SMNVEV (reference sequence). The CDR3 spells CASSLGAGQGPYNEQFF. CDR3 coding DNA: TGTGCCAGCAGTTTAGGGGCGGGGCAGGGACCTTACAATGAGCAGTTCTTC.

The CDR3, as DNA: TGTGCCAGCAGTTTCGGCGGGACAGGGGACGTAAATCAGCCCCAGCATTTT. Translation: CASSFGGTGDVNQPQHF. This chain uses TRBV12-3 or TRBV12-4 with TRBJ1-5; 10 bases agree with TRBD1. V shed 3 bases and J 4 bases; nucleotides not matched to a gene: 9. This CDR3 has 17 residues.

There are a few counts of this clonotype. This CDR3 is CASSYSPRRSRDNQPQHF. CDR3 nucleotides: TGTGCCAGCAGTTACTCCCCGCGGAGGTCTAGAGACAATCAGCCCCAGCATTTT. The rearrangement uses TRBV6-5 and TRBJ1-5, with D unclear. Trimming removed 0 bases from V and 3 bases from J, with 18 bases in between. This CDR3 has 18 residues. Germline assignment: CDR1 MNHEY and CDR2 SVGAGI.

Of note for this clonotype: Because the CDR3's place on the DNA is in doubt, the DNA is left out and the CDR3 is given as listed by TCRdb. The CDR3 sequence: CASSQSLIMKNCFF. The chain has TRBV23-1 and TRBJ1-4. TRBV23-1 is treated as an ORF (open reading frame) with a function not yet certain. The CDR3 totals 14 residues, both ends included.

The CDR3 coding sequence is TGTGCCAGCTCAGAGGACAGGGGGTTAACTTTCTTT. Translated, it gives CASSEDRGLTFF. The gene calls are TRBV18 and TRBJ1-1, with TRBD1 matching over 10 bases. J was trimmed by 12 bases and V by 5 bases; bases with no gene match: 6. CDR1 is KGHSH and CDR2 is LQKENI in the germline V gene. The CDR3 runs to 12 residues. Drawing the rest from reference TRBV18 and TRBJ1-1, the complete variable domain is NAGVMQNPRHLVRRRGQEARLRCSPMKGHSHVYWYRQLPEEGLKFMVYLQKENIIDESGMPKERFSAEFPKEGPSILRIQQVVRGDSAAYFCASSEDRGLTFFGQGTRLTVV.

V gene TRBV19 combines with J gene TRBJ2-5; 8 bases map to TRBD2. Trimming cost V 3 bases and J 1 base; bases outside gene matches: 4. The CDR3 runs 15 residues. Germline V gene lookup returns CDR1 LNHDA and CDR2 SQIVND (reference sequence). This chain's CDR3 is CASSIWAGGQETQYF. CDR3 nucleotide sequence: TGTGCCAGTAGTATCTGGGCGGGGGGCCAAGAGACCCAGTACTTC.

The DNA of the CDR3 is TGTGCCAGCAGTCTTTCAGCGGGTTGGGAAAAACTGTTTTTT. Amino acid sequence: CASSLSAGWEKLFF. This chain joins TRBV28 and TRBJ1-4, with D unresolved. Per the germline V gene, CDR1 is MDHEN and CDR2 is SYDVKM. CDR3 length: 14 residues. V gave up 5 bases and J gave up 8 bases, with 15 bases separating them.

The J gene is TRBJ1-2, the V gene TRBV6-2 or TRBV6-3, with TRBD1 as a possible D gene (5 bases). CDR1 and CDR2 (germline): MNHEY, SVGEGT. This CDR3 is built from 14 residues. The germline V and J ends were trimmed by 6 bases and 6 bases, with 17 bases remaining between them. CDR3 amino acids: CASSPQGSGDGYTF. DNA of the CDR3: TGTGCCAGCAGCCCCCAGGGCAGCGGCGATGGCTACACCTTC.

This clonotype is medium-sized. The J gene is TRBJ2-5, the V gene TRBV3-1; 9 bases agree with TRBD2. This CDR3 comprises 18 residues. The V and J ends lost 1 base and 3 bases, in that order; junction bases with no gene match: 12. Looked up from germline, CDR1 is LGHDT and CDR2 is YNNKEL (reference sequence). The chain's CDR3 is CASSQGTSAILDEETQYF. In nucleotides, the CDR3 is TGTGCCAGCAGCCAAGGGACTAGCGCTATACTCGACGAAGAGACCCAGTACTTC.

CDR3 nucleotides: TGCGCCAGCAACTATAAATCGACAGGGGATTTCACTTATGGCTACACCTTC. Amino acids: CASNYKSTGDFTYGYTF. The chain employs TRBV4-3 and TRBJ1-2; 8 nucleotides align to TRBD1. The junction had 18 bases not matched to a gene; V was cut back by 7 bases and J by 5 bases. CDR3 length: 17 amino acids. In germline, CDR1 is LGHNA, CDR2 YSLEER.

The gene calls are TRBV12-3 or TRBV12-4 and TRBJ2-2, with 7 bases aligning to TRBD2. The CDR3 runs to 14 residues. V shed 3 bases and J 5 bases; nucleotides not matched to a gene: 3. CDR3: CASSFGGLTGELFF. CDR3 nucleotides: TGTGCCAGCAGTTTCGGGGGGTTAACCGGGGAGCTGTTTTTT.

This clonotype was seen a handful of times. This chain connects TRBV7-9 to TRBJ1-6; D is perhaps TRBD1 (6 bases). Germline CDR1 and CDR2: SEHNR and FQNEAQ (reference sequence). Trimming took 10 bases from V and 6 from J, leaving 22 bases between them. The CDR3 consists of 16 residues. CDR3 DNA: TGTGCCATCCTACCGCGACAGGCGGACCTTAATTCACCCCTCCACTTT. Encoded protein: CAILPRQADLNSPLHF.

The chain links TRBV2 to TRBJ1-4; the match to TRBD1 covers 7 bases. The germline gives CDR1 SNHLY, CDR2 FYNNEI. The V gene end was trimmed by 6 bases and the J gene end by 2 bases; junction bases not matched to a gene: 6. This CDR3 has 15 amino acids. CDR3 in DNA: TGTGCCAGCAGCCCCGTGACAGGGACTAATGAAAAACTGTTTTTT. Protein sequence: CASSPVTGTNEKLFF.

The chain couples TRBV30 to TRBJ1-2, with unresolved D. CDR3 size: 11 residues. Trimming removed 2 bases at V and 3 bases at J, with 4 bases between. The germline CDR1 and CDR2 sequences are GTSNPN and SVGIG (reference sequence). CDR3 nucleotides: TGTGCCTGGAGTAAAGACTATGGCTACACCTTC. Its translation is CAWSKDYGYTF.

The chain links TRBV24-1 to TRBJ2-5; D tentatively reads TRBD1 or TRBD2 (7 bases each). The CDR3 loop spans 14 amino acids. V gave up 9 bases and J gave up 4 bases, with 17 bases separating them. Germline values: CDR1 KGHDR, CDR2 SFDVKD. CDR3 DNA: TGTGCCACCCCGGGAACAGGGGAGGGAGAGACCCAGTACTTC. It codes for CATPGTGEGETQYF.

The chain joins TRBV4-2 to TRBJ2-3; the D is unclear. Germline V gene sequence: CDR1 LGHNA, CDR2 YNFKEQ. This CDR3 is 15 amino acids long. V shed 4 bases and J shed 1 base, with 12 bases lying between them. DNA of the CDR3: TGTGCCAGCAGCCCCTATTTGTCGGGCACAGATACGCAGTATTTT. Its protein is CASSPYLSGTDTQYF.

The V call is TRBV7-9, the J call TRBJ2-7; no definite D call. This CDR3 comprises 14 residues. Trimming pared 0 bases from V and 3 bases from J, leaving 9 bases between. Per germline, CDR1 SEHNR and CDR2 FQNEAQ (reference sequence). CDR3 sequence: CASSLALPDYEQYF. Here the CDR3 DNA reads TGTGCCAGCAGCTTAGCACTACCCGACTACGAGCAGTACTTC.

The chain uses TRBV24-1 and TRBJ2-1; 16 nucleotides line up with TRBD2. Trimming cost V 7 bases and J 7 bases; bases outside gene matches: 12. Germline CDR1 is KGHDR and CDR2 is SFDVKD. The CDR3 has 18 residues. The CDR3 bases are TGTGCCACCAGCGACGGGACTAGCGGGAGGGCCGTTGCGAATGAGCAGTTCTTC. This encodes CATSDGTSGRAVANEQFF.

This clonotype was seen a handful of times. The V and J genes are TRBV4-1 and TRBJ1-4; tentatively, D is TRBD1 (6 bases). The germline CDR1 and CDR2 sequences are MGHRA and YSYEKL. The ends were cut back, 0 bases at V and 4 bases at J, with 12 bases in the middle. The length of the CDR3 is 16 residues. The CDR3 sequence is CASSQDRGGLNEKLFF. For the CDR3, the DNA is TGCGCCAGCAGCCAAGATCGAGGGGGACTTAATGAAAAACTGTTTTTT.